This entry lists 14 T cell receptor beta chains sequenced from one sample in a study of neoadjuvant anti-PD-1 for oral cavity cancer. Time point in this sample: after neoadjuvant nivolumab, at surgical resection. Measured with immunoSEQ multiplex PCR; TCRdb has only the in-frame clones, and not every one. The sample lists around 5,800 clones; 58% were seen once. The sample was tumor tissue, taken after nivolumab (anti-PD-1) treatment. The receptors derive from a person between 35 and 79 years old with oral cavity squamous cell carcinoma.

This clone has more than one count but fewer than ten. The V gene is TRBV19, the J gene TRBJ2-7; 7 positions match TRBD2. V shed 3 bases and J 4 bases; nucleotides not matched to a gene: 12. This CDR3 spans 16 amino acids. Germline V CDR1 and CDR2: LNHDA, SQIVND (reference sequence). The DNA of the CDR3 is TGTGCCAGTAGTATGGGGCCCGGGGAGGGGCGGTACGAGCAGTACTTC. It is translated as CASSMGPGEGRYEQYF. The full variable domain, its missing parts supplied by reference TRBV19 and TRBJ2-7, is DGGITQSPKYLFRKEGQNVTLSCEQNLNHDAMYWYRQDPGQGLRLIYYSQIVNDFQKGDIAEGYSVSREKKESFPLTVTSAQKNPTAFYLCASSMGPGEGRYEQYFGPGTRLTVT.

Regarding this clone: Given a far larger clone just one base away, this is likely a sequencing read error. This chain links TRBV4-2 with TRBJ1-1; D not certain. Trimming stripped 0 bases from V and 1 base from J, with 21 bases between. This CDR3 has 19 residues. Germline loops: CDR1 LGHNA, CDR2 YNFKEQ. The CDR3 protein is CASSQDLAATADPNTEAFF. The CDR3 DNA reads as TGTGCCAGCAGCCAAGATTTGGCGGCTACGGCAGACCCGAACACTGAAGCTTTCTTT.

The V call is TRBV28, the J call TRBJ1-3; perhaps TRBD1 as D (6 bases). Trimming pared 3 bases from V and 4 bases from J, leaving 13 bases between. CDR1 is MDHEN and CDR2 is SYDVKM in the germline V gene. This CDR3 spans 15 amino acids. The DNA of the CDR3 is TGTGCCAGCAGTTTTGCGGGGGCGCGAGGAAACACCATATATTTT. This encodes CASSFAGARGNTIYF.

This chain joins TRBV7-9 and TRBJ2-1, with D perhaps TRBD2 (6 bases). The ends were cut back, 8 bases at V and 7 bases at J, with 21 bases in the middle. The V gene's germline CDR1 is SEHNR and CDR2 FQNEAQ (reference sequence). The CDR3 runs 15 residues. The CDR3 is CASAPQPGAGNEQFF. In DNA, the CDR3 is TGTGCCAGCGCTCCGCAGCCTGGGGCGGGGAATGAGCAGTTCTTC.

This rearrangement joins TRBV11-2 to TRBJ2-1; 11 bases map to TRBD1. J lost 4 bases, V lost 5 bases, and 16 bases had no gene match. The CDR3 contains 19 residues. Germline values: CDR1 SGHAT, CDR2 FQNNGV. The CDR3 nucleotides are TGTGCCAGCAGCCCCTTTCCCCACCGGGACAGGGGGGATTACAATGAGCAGTTCTTC. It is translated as CASSPFPHRDRGDYNEQFF.

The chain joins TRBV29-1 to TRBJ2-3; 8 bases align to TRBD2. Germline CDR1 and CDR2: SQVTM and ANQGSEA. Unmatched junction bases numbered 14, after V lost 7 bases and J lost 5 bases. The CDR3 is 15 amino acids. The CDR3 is CSGGGGSGVRDTQYF. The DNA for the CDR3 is TGCAGCGGGGGAGGGGGTAGCGGGGTCAGAGATACGCAGTATTTT.

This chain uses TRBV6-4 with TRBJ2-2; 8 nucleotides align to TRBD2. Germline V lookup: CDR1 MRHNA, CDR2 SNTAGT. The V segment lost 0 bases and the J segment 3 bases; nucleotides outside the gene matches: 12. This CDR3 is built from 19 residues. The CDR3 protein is CASSDSKRGERGYTGELFF. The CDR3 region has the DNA TGTGCCAGCAGTGACTCGAAAAGGGGTGAGCGGGGGTACACCGGGGAGCTGTTTTTT.

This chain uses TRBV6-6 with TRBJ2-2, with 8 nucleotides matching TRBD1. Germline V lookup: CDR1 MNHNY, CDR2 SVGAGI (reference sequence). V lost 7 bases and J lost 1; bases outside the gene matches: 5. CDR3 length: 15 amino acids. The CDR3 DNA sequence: TGTGCCAGCAATAGACAGGGGTGGAACACCGGGGAGCTGTTTTTT. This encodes CASNRQGWNTGELFF.

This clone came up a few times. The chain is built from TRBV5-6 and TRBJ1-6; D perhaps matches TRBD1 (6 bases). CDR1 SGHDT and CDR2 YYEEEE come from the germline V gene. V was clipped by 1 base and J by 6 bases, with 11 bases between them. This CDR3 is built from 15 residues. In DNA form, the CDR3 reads TGTGCCAGCAGCTTGAGGAGACAGGTTAATTCACCCCTCCACTTT. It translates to CASSLRRQVNSPLHF.

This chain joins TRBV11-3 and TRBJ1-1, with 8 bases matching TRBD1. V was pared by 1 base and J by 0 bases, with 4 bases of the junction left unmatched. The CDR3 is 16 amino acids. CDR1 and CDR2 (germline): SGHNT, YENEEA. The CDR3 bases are TGTGCCAGCAGCTTAGGTCAGGGGGCCATGAACACTGAAGCTTTCTTT. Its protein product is CASSLGQGAMNTEAFF. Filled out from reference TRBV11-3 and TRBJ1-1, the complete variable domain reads EAGVVQSPRYKIIEKKQPVAFWCNPISGHNTLYWYLQNLGQGPELLIRYENEEAVDDSQLPKDRFSAERLKGVDSTLKIQPAELGDSAVYLCASSLGQGAMNTEAFFGQGTRLTVV.

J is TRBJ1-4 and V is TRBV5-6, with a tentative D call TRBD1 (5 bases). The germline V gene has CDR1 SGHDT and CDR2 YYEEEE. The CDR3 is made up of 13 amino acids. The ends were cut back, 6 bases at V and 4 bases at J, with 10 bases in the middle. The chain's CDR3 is CASKTGVNEKLFF. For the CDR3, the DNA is TGTGCCAGCAAAACAGGCGTTAATGAAAAACTGTTTTTT.

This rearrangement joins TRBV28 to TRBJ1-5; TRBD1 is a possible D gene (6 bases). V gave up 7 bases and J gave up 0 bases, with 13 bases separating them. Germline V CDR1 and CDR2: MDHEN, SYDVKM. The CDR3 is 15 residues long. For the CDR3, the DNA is TGTGCCAGCACCGTACAACAGGGTAGCAATCAGCCCCAGCATTTT. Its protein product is CASTVQQGSNQPQHF.

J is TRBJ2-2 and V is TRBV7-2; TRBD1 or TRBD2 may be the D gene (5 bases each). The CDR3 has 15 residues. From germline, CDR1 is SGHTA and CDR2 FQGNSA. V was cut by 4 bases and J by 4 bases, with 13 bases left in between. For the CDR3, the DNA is TGTGCCAGCAGCTATTCATCCGGGGCCACCGGGGAGCTGTTTTTT. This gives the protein CASSYSSGATGELFF.

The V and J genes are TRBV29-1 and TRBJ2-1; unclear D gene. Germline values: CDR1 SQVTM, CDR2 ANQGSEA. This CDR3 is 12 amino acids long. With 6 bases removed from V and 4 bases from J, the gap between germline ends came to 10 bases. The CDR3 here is CSVFLSYNEQFF. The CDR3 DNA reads TGCAGCGTGTTCCTGTCTTACAATGAGCAGTTCTTC.